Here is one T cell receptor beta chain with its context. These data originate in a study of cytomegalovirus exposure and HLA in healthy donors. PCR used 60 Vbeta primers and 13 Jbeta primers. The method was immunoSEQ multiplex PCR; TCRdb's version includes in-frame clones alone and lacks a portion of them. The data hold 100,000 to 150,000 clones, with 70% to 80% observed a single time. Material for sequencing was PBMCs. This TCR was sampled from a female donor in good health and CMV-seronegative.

CDR3 region: CASSPGLGPPEQFF. As DNA, the CDR3 is TGTGCCAGCAGCCCGGGACTAGGCCCCCCGGAGCAGTTCTTC. This rearrangement joins TRBV6-1 to TRBJ2-1; TRBD2 agrees at 8 bases. V was clipped by 6 bases and J by 10 bases; unmatched bases: 11. CDR3 length: 14 residues. Germline V lookup: CDR1 MNHNS, CDR2 SASEGT.